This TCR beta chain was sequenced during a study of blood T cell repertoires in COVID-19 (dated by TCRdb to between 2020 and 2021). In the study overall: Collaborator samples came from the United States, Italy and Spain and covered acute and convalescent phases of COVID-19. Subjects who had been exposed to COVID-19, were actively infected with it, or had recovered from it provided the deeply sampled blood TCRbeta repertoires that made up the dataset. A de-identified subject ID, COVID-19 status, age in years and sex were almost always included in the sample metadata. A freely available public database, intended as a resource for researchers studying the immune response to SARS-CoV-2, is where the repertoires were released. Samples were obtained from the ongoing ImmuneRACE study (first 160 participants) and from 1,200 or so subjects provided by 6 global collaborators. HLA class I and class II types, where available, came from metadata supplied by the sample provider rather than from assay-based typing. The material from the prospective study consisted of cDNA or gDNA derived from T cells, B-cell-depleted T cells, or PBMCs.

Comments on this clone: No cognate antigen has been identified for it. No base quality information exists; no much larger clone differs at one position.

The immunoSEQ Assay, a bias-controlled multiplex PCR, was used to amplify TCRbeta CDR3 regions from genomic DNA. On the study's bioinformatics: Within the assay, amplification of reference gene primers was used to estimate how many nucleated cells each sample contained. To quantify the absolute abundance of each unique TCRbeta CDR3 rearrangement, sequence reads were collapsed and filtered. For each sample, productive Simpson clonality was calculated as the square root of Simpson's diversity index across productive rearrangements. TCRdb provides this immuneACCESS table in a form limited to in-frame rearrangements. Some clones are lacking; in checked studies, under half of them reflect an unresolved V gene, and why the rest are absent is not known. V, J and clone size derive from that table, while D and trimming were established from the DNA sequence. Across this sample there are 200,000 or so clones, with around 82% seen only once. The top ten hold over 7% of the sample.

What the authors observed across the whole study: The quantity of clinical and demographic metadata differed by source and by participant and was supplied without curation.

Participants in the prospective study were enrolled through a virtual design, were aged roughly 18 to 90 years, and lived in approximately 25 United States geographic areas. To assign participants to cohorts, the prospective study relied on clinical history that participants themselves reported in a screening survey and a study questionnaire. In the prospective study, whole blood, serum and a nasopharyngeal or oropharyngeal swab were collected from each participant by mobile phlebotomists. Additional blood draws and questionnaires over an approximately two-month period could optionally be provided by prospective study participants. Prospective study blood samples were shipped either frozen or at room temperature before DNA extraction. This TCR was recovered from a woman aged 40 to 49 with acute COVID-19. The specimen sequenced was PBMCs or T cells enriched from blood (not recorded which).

The CDR3 sequence is CASSYIGGSGNTIYF. In nucleotide form, the sequence is TGTGCCAGCAGTTACATCGGGGGCTCTGGAAACACCATATATTTT. In this chain, TRBV6-5 is recombined with TRBJ1-3; possibly the D gene is TRBD1, per 5 matching bases. CDR1 is given as MNHEY and CDR2 as SVGAGI, both from the germline V gene. V sheds 2 bases and J sheds 0 bases, leaving 8 bases between their ends. Spanning cysteine to phenylalanine, the CDR3 consists of 15 amino acids. The CDR3 DNA has 45 bases and is translated from base 1.